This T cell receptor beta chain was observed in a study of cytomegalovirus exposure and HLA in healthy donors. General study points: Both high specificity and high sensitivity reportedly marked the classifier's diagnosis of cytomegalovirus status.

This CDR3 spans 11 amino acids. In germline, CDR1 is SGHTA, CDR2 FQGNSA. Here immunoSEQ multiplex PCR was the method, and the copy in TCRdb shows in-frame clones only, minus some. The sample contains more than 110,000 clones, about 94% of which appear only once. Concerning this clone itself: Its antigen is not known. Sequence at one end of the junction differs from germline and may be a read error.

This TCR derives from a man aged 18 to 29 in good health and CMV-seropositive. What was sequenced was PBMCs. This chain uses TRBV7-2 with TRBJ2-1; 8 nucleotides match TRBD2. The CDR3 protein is CASRATSDWIF. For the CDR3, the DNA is TGTGCCAGCAGGGCGACTAGCGATTGGATCTTC.